Below are 20 T cell receptor beta chains sequenced from a single sample in a study of graft-versus-host responses after intestinal transplantation. Only in-frame clones appear in the TCRdb table, and some are missing; sequencing was by immunoSEQ multiplex PCR. Of 17,000 or so clones listed, 30% to 40% were seen once; the top ten hold approximately 3.5%. Each mixed lymphocyte reaction held around 200,000 CFSE-labeled responders and around 200,000 irradiated violet-dye-labeled stimulators. This material consisted of alloreactive CD8+ T cells from a mixed lymphocyte reaction culture, taken before intestinal transplant. Subset indicated: CFSE-low proliferating T cells sorted from approximately six-day pre-transplant mixed lymphocyte reaction (GvH or HvG direction). The receptors shown here come from a human patient who received an intestinal transplant.

This chain joins TRBV13 and TRBJ2-7; 8 nucleotides line up with TRBD1. This CDR3 spans 14 amino acids. Unmatched junction bases numbered 5, after V lost 3 bases and J lost 4 bases. The germline gives CDR1 PRHDT, CDR2 FYEKMQ (reference sequence). The CDR3 DNA reads TGTGCCAGCAGCTTGGGGCAGGGGGCATACGAGCAGTACTTC. Residues: CASSLGQGAYEQYF.

This clone showed up just a few times. The chain uses TRBV4-1 and TRBJ1-1; D may be TRBD1 (6 bases). Germline V CDR1 and CDR2: MGHRA, YSYEKL. Deletions cut 4 bases from V and 7 bases from J, with 13 bases between. The length of the CDR3 is 13 residues. The CDR3 bases are TGCGCCAGCAGCCCTATTTTGGACAGTGAAGCTTTCTTT. This codes for CASSPILDSEAFF.

The genes are TRBV5-1 and TRBJ2-7, with 7 bases aligning to TRBD1. This CDR3 has 20 residues. J was trimmed by 4 bases and V by 2 bases; bases with no gene match: 24. Germline V CDR1 and CDR2: SGHRS, YFSETQ. CDR3 sequence reads: CASSLCIQGPVEEDPYEQYF. The CDR3 nucleotides read TGCGCCAGCAGCTTATGTATACAGGGGCCGGTCGAGGAAGATCCTTACGAGCAGTACTTC.

The sample holds a few counts of this clone. V is TRBV11-2 and J is TRBJ2-1, with 12 bases lining up with TRBD2. This CDR3 region has 19 residues. The junction had 19 bases not matched to a gene; V was cut back by 3 bases and J by 10 bases. Germline loops: CDR1 SGHAT, CDR2 FQNNGV. The CDR3 sequence: CASSFHPFLLAGGPCEQFF. CDR3 DNA: TGTGCCAGCAGCTTCCACCCCTTTCTTCTAGCGGGAGGGCCTTGCGAGCAGTTCTTC.

This clone was picked up a small number of times. The chain employs TRBV6-5 and TRBJ2-1; tentative D call: TRBD1 (6 bases). V lost 2 bases to trimming and J lost 4 bases, with 6 bases between them. Germline lookup yields CDR1 MNHEY and CDR2 SVGAGI. The CDR3 contains 13 residues. The CDR3 reads CASSYTGYNEQFF. The DNA for the CDR3 is TGTGCCAGCAGTTACACAGGGTACAATGAGCAGTTCTTC.

This clone was picked up a small number of times. The chain has TRBV11-2 and TRBJ2-1, with 7 bases fitting TRBD2. Trimming took 2 bases from V and 15 from J; bases not matched to a gene: 7. The CDR3 consists of 12 residues. Germline V lookup: CDR1 SGHAT, CDR2 FQNNGV. The CDR3 bases are TGTGCCAGCAGCTTAAAACAGACTAGCCCGTTCTTC. It encodes CASSLKQTSPFF.

CDR3 DNA sequence: TGCGCCAGCCACCCCTCTTGGACCGGGGAGCTGTTTTTT. Translating it yields CASHPSWTGELFF. This sequence joins TRBV5-1 and TRBJ2-2; no firm D call. This CDR3 has 13 residues. V lost 7 bases and J lost 5, with 12 bases in between. CDR1 and CDR2 from the germline V gene are SGHRS and YFSETQ.

In this sample, this clone turned up once. The J gene is TRBJ1-1, the V gene TRBV9, with a weak D call TRBD1 (5 bases). V shed 5 bases and J shed 4 bases, with 9 bases lying between them. The CDR3 is 12 amino acids. Germline V gene lookup returns CDR1 SGDLS and CDR2 YYNGEE. The CDR3 coding sequence is TGTGCCAGCAGTAGGGGAGGCACTGAAGCTTTCTTT. It yields the protein CASSRGGTEAFF.

This clone turned up a few times. Other DNA sequences in this sample translate to the same CDR3. CDR3 protein: CASSLEDSSTDTQYF. In nucleotides, the CDR3 is TGTGCCAGCAGTTTGGAGGACTCGAGCACAGATACGCAGTATTTT. V gene TRBV28 combines with J gene TRBJ2-3, with D possibly TRBD2 on 5 matching bases. Germline CDR1 reads MDHEN; CDR2 reads SYDVKM. The V gene lost 3 bases and the J gene lost 0 bases, with 10 bases spanning the gap. The length of the CDR3 is 15 residues.

V usage is TRBV4-1 and J usage is TRBJ1-4; D unresolved. The V end lost 4 bases, the J end lost 7 bases, and 13 bases lay between the germline ends. The CDR3 runs to 14 residues. Germline V gene lookup returns CDR1 MGHRA and CDR2 YSYEKL. CDR3 sequence reads: CASSRHRIREKLFF. The CDR3 DNA reads TGCGCCAGCAGCCGGCACCGTATACGTGAAAAACTGTTTTTT.

CDR3 sequence: CASSSKDRNQFTYEQYF. The CDR3 DNA follows: TGTGCCAGCAGCTCAAAGGACAGAAACCAATTTACCTACGAGCAGTACTTC. The J gene is TRBJ2-7, the V gene TRBV7-9, with TRBD1 as a possible D gene (6 bases). V lost 4 bases and J lost 2, with 21 bases in between. The CDR3 is 17 amino acids. The germline V gene has CDR1 SEHNR and CDR2 FQNEAQ (reference sequence).

Concerning this clone itself: The junction differs from germline at one of its ends, possibly a read error. The chain combines TRBV27 with TRBJ2-7; a possible D gene is TRBD2 (6 bases). CDR1 MNHEY and CDR2 SMNVEV come from the germline V gene (reference sequence). The CDR3 runs 18 residues. CDR3 residues: CASSLSGGGQKAWPERYF. The CDR3 DNA follows: TGTGCCAGCAGTTTATCCGGGGGTGGGCAAAAAGCCTGGCCCGAGCGGTACTTC.

This clone appeared a few times. The chain employs TRBV6-6 and TRBJ2-1; possible D gene TRBD1, 6 bases. The V end lost 5 bases, the J end lost 8 bases, and 13 bases lay between the germline ends. Germline V gives CDR1 MNHNY, CDR2 SVGAGI (reference sequence). CDR3 length: 13 residues. CDR3 sequence reads: CASSTQGPHEQFF. In nucleotides, the CDR3 is TGTGCCAGCAGTACACAGGGTCCCCATGAGCAGTTCTTC.

This clone was seen more than once but under ten times. The chain is built from TRBV7-9 and TRBJ2-3, with TRBD2 as a possible D gene (5 bases). Germline V gives CDR1 SEHNR, CDR2 FQNEAQ (reference sequence). The CDR3 totals 13 residues. Trimming took off 0 bases at V and 8 bases at J, with 9 bases between the two ends. Here the CDR3 DNA reads TGTGCCAGCAGCTTAGCAGACTATAGTACGCAGTATTTT. This sequence encodes CASSLADYSTQYF.

This clone has just one count. This rearrangement joins TRBV7-9 to TRBJ2-1; D is uncertain. The CDR3 is 14 residues long. Germline values: CDR1 SEHNR, CDR2 FQNEAQ (reference sequence). Trimming took 7 bases from V and 5 from J, leaving 15 bases between them. CDR3 sequence reads: CASILLRPHNEQFF. CDR3 in DNA: TGTGCCAGCATCCTCCTAAGGCCCCACAATGAGCAGTTCTTC.

This chain connects TRBV5-1 to TRBJ1-6, with TRBD1 as a possible D gene (5 bases). Trimming stripped 4 bases from V and 7 bases from J, with 15 bases between. CDR3 length equals 15 residues. Germline CDR1 and CDR2: SGHRS and YFSETQ. CDR3: CASSEQGIGNSPLHF. The CDR3 DNA sequence: TGCGCCAGCAGCGAGCAGGGTATCGGGAATTCACCCCTCCACTTT.

This clone occurred a few times. CDR3 nucleotides: TGCGCCAGCAGCCAAGGGGGGGCGGGGACACTTTCCTACGAGCAGTACTTC. Residues: CASSQGGAGTLSYEQYF. J is TRBJ2-7 and V is TRBV4-1; D may correspond to TRBD1 or TRBD2 (6 bases each). Germline assignment: CDR1 MGHRA and CDR2 YSYEKL. The V and J ends lost 1 base and 1 base respectively, with 17 bases between them. The CDR3 has 17 amino acids.

The CDR3 sequence: CASSLFGGGPQETQYF. The CDR3 DNA sequence: TGTGCCAGCAGTTTGTTTGGGGGGGGCCCCCAAGAGACCCAGTACTTC. V and J are TRBV27 and TRBJ2-5, with D perhaps matching TRBD2 (7 bases). The CDR3 is 16 residues long. V lost 3 bases and J lost 1, with 15 bases in between. From germline, CDR1 is MNHEY and CDR2 SMNVEV (reference sequence).

Regarding this clone: A read error may account for a junction end that differs from germline. The V and J genes are TRBV5-3 and TRBJ2-1, with 11 bases that match TRBD2. TRBV5-3 counts as an open reading frame of uncertain function. The CDR3 has 15 residues. CDR3 sequence: CASSNLAGGYNELFF. CDR3 nucleotides: TGTGCCAGCAGCAATTTAGCGGGAGGGTACAATGAGCTGTTCTTC.

This clone was found a few times. The chain couples TRBV5-1 to TRBJ1-2; no clear D. The CDR3 has 15 residues. Trimming took off 0 bases at V and 0 bases at J, with 9 bases between the two ends. CDR1 and CDR2 (germline): SGHRS, YFSETQ. CDR3 loop: CASSLAQRANYGYTF. CDR3 nucleotide sequence: TGCGCCAGCAGCTTGGCCCAGAGAGCTAACTATGGCTACACCTTC.